The 32 T cell receptor beta chains below were found in one sample sequenced in a study of T cells expressing NK-cell markers. After re-calling the 5' RACE reads, TCRdb lists one entry per CDR3 protein, DNA absent. The sample table sets out approximately 460,000 distinct CDR3 sequences. The sample consisted of blood T cells: a sorted CD56 or NKG2C T cell subset, CD4+ or CD8+ T cells, or bulk PBMC T cells (not recorded which). The source is a woman between 18 and 70 years old in good health.

The chain employs TRBV7-9 and TRBJ2-1. Germline V gives CDR1 SEHNR, CDR2 FQNEAQ (reference sequence). This CDR3 comprises 12 residues. The CDR3 spells CASSLGPYEQFF.

The chain has TRBV5-6 and TRBJ2-5. The CDR3 consists of 15 residues. Germline values: CDR1 SGHDT, CDR2 YYEEEE. This CDR3 is CASSLTRTNQETQYF. Full variable domain (rest looked up from reference TRBV5-6 and TRBJ2-5): DAGVTQSPTHLIKTRGQQVTLRCSPKSGHDTVSWYQQALGQGPQFIFQYYEEEERQRGNFPDRFSGHQFPNYSSELNVNALLLGDSALYLCASSLTRTNQETQYFGPGTRLLVL.

This sequence joins TRBV12-3 or TRBV12-4 and TRBJ2-7; absent DNA, TCRdb's TRBD1 call cannot be checked. The length of the CDR3 is 13 residues. The CDR3 here is CASSLTGRYEQYF.

The J gene is TRBJ2-5, the V gene TRBV4-3; TCRdb designates TRBD2, a call that cannot be tested without DNA. CDR1 and CDR2 from the germline V gene are LGHNA and YSLEER. CDR3 length: 17 amino acids. This chain's CDR3 is CASSLRTSGYPGETQYF.

The V gene is TRBV6-2 or TRBV6-3, the J gene TRBJ2-1; TCRdb's assignment of TRBD1 cannot be checked, as there is no DNA. Germline V gives CDR1 MNHEY, CDR2 SVGEGT. There are 12 residues in the CDR3. CDR3 loop: CASDPPGAEQFF.

The chain couples TRBV5-1 to TRBJ2-3. This CDR3 is built from 13 residues. Germline V gene data show CDR1 as SGHRS and CDR2 as YFSETQ. The CDR3 here is CASSLGGVDTQYF.

The V call is TRBV13, the J call TRBJ2-5; TCRdb selects TRBD1, and the lack of DNA leaves this call unchecked. CDR3 length: 15 amino acids. Germline CDR1 PRHDT, CDR2 FYEKMQ (reference sequence). The CDR3: CASSKRQGSKETQYF. Full variable domain (rest looked up from reference TRBV13 and TRBJ2-5): AAGVIQSPRHLIKEKRETATLKCYPIPRHDTVYWYQQGPGQDPQFLISFYEKMQSDKGSIPDRFSAQQFSDYHSELNMSSLELGDSALYFCASSKRQGSKETQYFGPGTRLLVL.

The rearrangement uses TRBV21-1 and TRBJ1-4. TRBV21-1 is flagged as a pseudogene. The CDR3 is 12 residues long. CDR3 protein: CASSKLAEKLFF.

The CDR3 here is CASSYIGNTGELFF. V usage is TRBV6-5 and J usage is TRBJ2-2. The CDR3 is 14 residues long. Germline CDR1 MNHEY, CDR2 SVGAGI.

The chain joins TRBV5-1 to TRBJ2-1; TCRdb gives TRBD2 as the D gene, but with no DNA this cannot be confirmed. Per the germline V gene, CDR1 is SGHRS and CDR2 is YFSETQ. The CDR3 covers 15 residues. CDR3 residues: CASSLGTTVRNEQFF.

V usage is TRBV29-1 and J usage is TRBJ2-5; the D call of TRBD1 rests on TCRdb alone, since no DNA is present to check it. This CDR3 is built from 13 residues. Germline V gene data show CDR1 as SQVTM and CDR2 as ANQGSEA. The CDR3 sequence is CSVGPTGYETQYF.

The V call is TRBV6-1, the J call TRBJ1-2; TCRdb picks TRBD1, but there is no DNA to check that call. Germline loops: CDR1 MNHNS, CDR2 SASEGT. This CDR3 spans 15 amino acids. The CDR3 reads CASRRYPGGDYGYTF.

CDR3 residues: CASSTWTSGSVEQFF. This chain uses TRBV12-3 or TRBV12-4 with TRBJ2-1; TCRdb reports TRBD2, a call that lacks DNA to check it against. This CDR3 is 15 amino acids long.

The chain carries TRBV6-1 and TRBJ2-7; TCRdb lists TRBD1, though no DNA is available to test this call. This CDR3 comprises 14 residues. The germline V gene encodes CDR1 MNHNS and CDR2 SASEGT. The CDR3 is CASIDPQGGYEQYF.

The rearrangement links TRBV2 to TRBJ1-1. The CDR3 runs 12 residues. Germline V gives CDR1 SNHLY, CDR2 FYNNEI. The CDR3 loop is CATLQRNTEAFF.

The rearrangement joins TRBV12-3 or TRBV12-4 to TRBJ2-2; TCRdb's assignment of TRBD2 cannot be checked, as there is no DNA. The length of the CDR3 is 18 residues. The CDR3 sequence is CASSRPGLAGGASGELFF.

This rearrangement joins TRBV6-2 or TRBV6-3 to TRBJ2-7; TCRdb selects TRBD2, and the lack of DNA leaves this call unchecked. The germline CDR1 and CDR2 sequences are MNHEY and SVGEGT. There are 15 residues in the CDR3. CDR3 loop: CASSRPAGSSYEQYF.

V usage is TRBV27 and J usage is TRBJ2-1; TCRdb's D gene call, TRBD1, goes unchecked for lack of DNA. CDR1 and CDR2 from the germline V gene are MNHEY and SMNVEV (reference sequence). This CDR3 is 15 amino acids long. Here the CDR3 reads CASRHRGGSYNEQFF.

The chain joins TRBV20-1 to TRBJ1-5; absent DNA, TCRdb's TRBD1 call cannot be checked. The CDR3 has 14 amino acids. Germline values: CDR1 DFQATT, CDR2 SNEGSKA (reference sequence). This CDR3 reads CSARSGTGGQPQHF.

CDR3 region: CASSQDSGSGGTIYNEQFF. The chain couples TRBV3-1 to TRBJ2-1; TCRdb's D call of TRBD2 is untestable without DNA. This CDR3 contains 19 residues. CDR1 and CDR2 (germline): LGHDT, YNNKEL (reference sequence).

The V call is TRBV21-1, the J call TRBJ2-7; as DNA is missing, the TRBD2 call by TCRdb cannot be tested. TRBV21-1 is classified as a pseudogene. The CDR3 is 14 amino acids. Here the CDR3 reads CARPEASVTYEQYF.

This chain joins TRBV6-5 and TRBJ2-1. CDR3 length equals 12 residues. Per the germline V gene, CDR1 is MNHEY and CDR2 is SVGAGI. The CDR3 region is CATPPLPREQFF.

The chain recombines TRBV11-2 with TRBJ2-5. The CDR3 sequence is 15 residues long. CDR1 SGHAT and CDR2 FQNNGV come from the germline V gene. The CDR3 is CASSLEVLGRETQYF. The full variable domain, rest sourced from reference TRBV11-2 and TRBJ2-5, is EAGVAQSPRYKIIEKRQSVAFWCNPISGHATLYWYQQILGQGPKLLIQFQNNGVVDDSQLPKDRFSAERLKGVDSTLKIQPAKLEDSAVYLCASSLEVLGRETQYFGPGTRLLVL.

The rearrangement uses TRBV7-2 and TRBJ1-5; as DNA is missing, the TRBD1 call by TCRdb cannot be tested. Germline assignment: CDR1 SGHTA and CDR2 FQGNSA. This CDR3 region has 15 residues. Here the CDR3 reads CASSLVGQGLQPQHF.

The rearrangement joins TRBV27 to TRBJ2-2; the D call from TCRdb, TRBD2, cannot be confirmed without DNA. Germline V CDR1 and CDR2: MNHEY, SMNVEV (reference sequence). The CDR3 consists of 15 residues. The CDR3 sequence: CASRASGVLTGELFF.

The chain recombines TRBV9 with TRBJ1-1; the TRBD1 assignment by TCRdb is unverifiable without DNA. The CDR3 extends over 14 amino acids. Germline V gene data show CDR1 as SGDLS and CDR2 as YYNGEE. CDR3: CASSAGQGGSEAFF. Full variable domain (rest looked up from reference TRBV9 and TRBJ1-1): DSGVTQTPKHLITATGQRVTLRCSPRSGDLSVYWYQQSLDQGLQFLIQYYNGEERAKGNILERFSAQQFPDLHSELNLSSLELGDSALYFCASSAGQGGSEAFFGQGTRLTVV.

The rearrangement links TRBV6-2 or TRBV6-3 to TRBJ1-6; the D gene TCRdb calls, TRBD1, cannot be checked with no DNA. CDR1 is MNHEY and CDR2 is SVGEGT in the germline V gene. This CDR3 has 16 residues. This chain's CDR3 is CASSYVPGQGSSPLHF.

V and J are TRBV29-1 and TRBJ2-7. Looked up from germline, CDR1 is SQVTM and CDR2 is ANQGSEA. There are 16 residues in the CDR3. CDR3 sequence: CSVEGSVYQGAYEQYF.

V and J are TRBV3-1 and TRBJ2-7. This CDR3 region has 15 residues. Germline V gene lookup returns CDR1 LGHDT and CDR2 YNNKEL (reference sequence). This chain's CDR3 is CASSQEREGSYEQYF.

The genes are TRBV29-1 and TRBJ1-1. Germline V lookup: CDR1 SQVTM, CDR2 ANQGSEA. The CDR3 length is 11 residues. The CDR3 spells CSARDLSEAFF.

The genes are TRBV27 and TRBJ2-7; TCRdb's D gene call, TRBD1, goes unchecked for lack of DNA. This CDR3 has 16 residues. Germline loops: CDR1 MNHEY, CDR2 SMNVEV (reference sequence). CDR3 amino acids: CASSTPGTGKPYEQYF.

J is TRBJ1-5 and V is TRBV6-1; TCRdb's D call of TRBD1 is untestable without DNA. Per germline, CDR1 MNHNS and CDR2 SASEGT. The CDR3 runs to 15 residues. This chain's CDR3 is CASRPGQGLNQPQHF.